Included here is one TCR beta chain sequence, with context. What it binds is unknown. The trim removed 7 bases at V and 4 bases at J, leaving 10 bases unmatched. Per the germline V gene, CDR1 is SNHLY and CDR2 is FYNNEI. This CDR3 comprises 16 residues. These data come from a study of PD-1 blockade in classical Hodgkin lymphoma. TCRdb's copy holds only in-frame clones and misses some; the assay was immunoSEQ multiplex PCR. The sample consists of approximately 44,000 clones, 60% to 75% of them appearing once. Every one of the patients relapsed after autologous stem cell transplantation (brentuximab vedotin exposure was variable). Study results and limitations: Newly diagnosed patients had diversity similar to the baseline diversity of complete responders.

V gene TRBV2 combines with J gene TRBJ2-1, with TRBD2 identical over 10 bases. The sample consisted of peripheral blood mononuclear cells (PBMCs), taken at baseline. The sequence was obtained from a human donor with classical Hodgkin lymphoma. This chain's CDR3 is CASNTAGGPIYNEQFF. The CDR3, as DNA: TGTGCCAGCAATACAGCGGGAGGGCCAATTTACAATGAGCAGTTCTTC.